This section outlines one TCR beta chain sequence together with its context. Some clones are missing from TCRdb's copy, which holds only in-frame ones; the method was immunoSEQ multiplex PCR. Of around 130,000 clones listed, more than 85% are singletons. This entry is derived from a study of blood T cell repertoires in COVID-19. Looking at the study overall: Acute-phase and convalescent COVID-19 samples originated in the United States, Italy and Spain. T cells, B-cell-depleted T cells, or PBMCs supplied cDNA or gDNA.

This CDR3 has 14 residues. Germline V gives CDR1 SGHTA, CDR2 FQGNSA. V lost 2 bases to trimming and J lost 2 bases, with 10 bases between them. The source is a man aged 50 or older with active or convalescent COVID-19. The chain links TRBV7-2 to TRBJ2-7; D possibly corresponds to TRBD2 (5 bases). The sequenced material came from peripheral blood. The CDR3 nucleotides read TGTGCCAGCAGCTTAAGTCTAGCCCCCTACGAGCAGTACTTC. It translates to CASSLSLAPYEQYF. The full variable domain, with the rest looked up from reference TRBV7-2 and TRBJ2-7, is GAGVSQSPSNKVTEKGKDVELRCDPISGHTALYWYRQSLGQGLEFLIYFQGNSAPDKSGLPSDRFSAERTGGSVSTLTIQRTQQEDSAVYLCASSLSLAPYEQYFGPGTRLTVT.